This entry features one T cell receptor beta chain sequence. This sample was taken from a study of cytomegalovirus exposure and HLA in healthy donors. The CDR3 contains 15 residues. Trimming stripped 6 bases from V and 0 bases from J, with 9 bases between. The germline gives CDR1 MNHNS, CDR2 SASEGT. 13 Jbeta primers and 60 Vbeta primers were used for the PCR. TCRdb keeps only in-frame clones here, not all; method: immunoSEQ multiplex PCR. The data contain 90,000 to 110,000 clones, 76% of them seen just once; the ten biggest clones take up more than 8%. The sequence derives from a man aged 40-49 years in good health and CMV-seropositive. The chain combines TRBV6-1 with TRBJ2-6; possibly TRBD1 for D (5 bases). Specimen: PBMCs. The CDR3 sequence: CASSYDSSGANVLTF. CDR3 nucleotide sequence: TGTGCCAGCAGCTATGACAGCTCTGGGGCCAACGTCCTGACTTTC.